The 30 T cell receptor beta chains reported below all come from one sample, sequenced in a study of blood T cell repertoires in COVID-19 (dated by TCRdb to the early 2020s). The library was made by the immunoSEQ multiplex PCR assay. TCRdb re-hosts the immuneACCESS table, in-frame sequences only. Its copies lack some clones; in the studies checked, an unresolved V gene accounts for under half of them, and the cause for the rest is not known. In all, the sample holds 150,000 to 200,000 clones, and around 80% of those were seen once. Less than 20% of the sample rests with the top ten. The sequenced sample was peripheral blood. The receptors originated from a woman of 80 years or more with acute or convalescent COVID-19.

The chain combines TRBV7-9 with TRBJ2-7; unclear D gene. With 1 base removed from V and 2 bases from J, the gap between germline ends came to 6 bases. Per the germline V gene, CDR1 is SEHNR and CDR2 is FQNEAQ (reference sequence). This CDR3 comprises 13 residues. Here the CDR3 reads CASSLVATYEQYF. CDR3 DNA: TGTGCCAGCAGCTTAGTAGCTACCTACGAGCAGTACTTC.

The CDR3 sequence: CASSLAFQETQYF. For the CDR3, the DNA is TGTGCCAGCAGTTTAGCGTTCCAAGAGACCCAGTACTTC. J is TRBJ2-5 and V is TRBV2; D might be TRBD2 (5 bases). CDR1 and CDR2 (germline): SNHLY, FYNNEI. The germline V and J ends were trimmed by 5 bases and 1 base, with 8 bases remaining between them. This CDR3 contains 13 residues.

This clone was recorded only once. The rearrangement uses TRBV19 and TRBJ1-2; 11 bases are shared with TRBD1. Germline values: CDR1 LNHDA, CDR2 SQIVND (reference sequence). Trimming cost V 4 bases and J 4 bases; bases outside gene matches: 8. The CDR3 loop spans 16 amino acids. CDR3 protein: CASSTGQGAISYGYTF. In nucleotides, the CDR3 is TGTGCCAGTAGTACCGGACAGGGGGCGATTAGCTATGGCTACACCTTC.

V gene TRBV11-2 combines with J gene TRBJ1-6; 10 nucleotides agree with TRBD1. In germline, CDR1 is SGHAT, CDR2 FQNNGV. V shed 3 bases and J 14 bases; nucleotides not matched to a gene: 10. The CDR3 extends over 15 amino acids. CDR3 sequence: CASSFPGTGVLALHF. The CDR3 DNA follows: TGTGCCAGCAGCTTCCCAGGGACAGGGGTATTGGCCCTCCACTTT.

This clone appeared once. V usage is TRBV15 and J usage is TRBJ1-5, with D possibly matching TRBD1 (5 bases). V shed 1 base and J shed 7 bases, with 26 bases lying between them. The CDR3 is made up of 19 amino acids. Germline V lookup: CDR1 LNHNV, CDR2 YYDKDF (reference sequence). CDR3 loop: CATSRGYLLTGGSGQPQHF. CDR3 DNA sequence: TGTGCCACCAGCAGAGGTTACTTACTCACCGGGGGATCAGGACAGCCCCAGCATTTT. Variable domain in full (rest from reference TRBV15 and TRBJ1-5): DAMVIQNPRYQVTQFGKPVTLSCSQTLNHNVMYWYQQKSSQAPKLLFHYYDKDFNNEADTPDNFQSRRPNTSFCFLDIRSPGLGDTAMYLCATSRGYLLTGGSGQPQHFGDGTRLSIL.

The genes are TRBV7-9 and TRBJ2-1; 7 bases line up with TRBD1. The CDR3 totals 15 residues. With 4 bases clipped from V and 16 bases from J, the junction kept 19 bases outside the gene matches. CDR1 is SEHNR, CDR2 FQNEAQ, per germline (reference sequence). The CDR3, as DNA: TGTGCCAGCAGCTCCGCAGGGGGTATCCCCTCCTTTAGATTCTTC. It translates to CASSSAGGIPSFRFF.

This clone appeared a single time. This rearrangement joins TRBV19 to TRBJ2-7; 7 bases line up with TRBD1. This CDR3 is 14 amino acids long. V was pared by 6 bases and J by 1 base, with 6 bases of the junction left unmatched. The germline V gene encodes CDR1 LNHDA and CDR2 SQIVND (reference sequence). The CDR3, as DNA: TGTGCCAGTAGAAAAAACAGGGGATCCTACGAGCAGTACTTC. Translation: CASRKNRGSYEQYF.

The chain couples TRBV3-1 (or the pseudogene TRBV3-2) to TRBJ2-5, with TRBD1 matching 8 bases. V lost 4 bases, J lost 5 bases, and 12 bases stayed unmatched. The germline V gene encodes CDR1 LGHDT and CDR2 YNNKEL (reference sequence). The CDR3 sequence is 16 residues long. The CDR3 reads CASSLRGRGRLETQYF. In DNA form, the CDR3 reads TGTGCCAGCAGCCTGCGTGGCAGGGGGCGTTTGGAGACCCAGTACTTC.

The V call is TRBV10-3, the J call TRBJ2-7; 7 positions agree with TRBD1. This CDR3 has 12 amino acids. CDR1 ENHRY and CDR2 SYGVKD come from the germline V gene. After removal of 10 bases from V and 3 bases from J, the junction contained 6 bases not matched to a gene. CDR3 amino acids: CATGQANYEQYF. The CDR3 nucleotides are TGTGCCACAGGACAGGCGAACTACGAGCAGTACTTC.

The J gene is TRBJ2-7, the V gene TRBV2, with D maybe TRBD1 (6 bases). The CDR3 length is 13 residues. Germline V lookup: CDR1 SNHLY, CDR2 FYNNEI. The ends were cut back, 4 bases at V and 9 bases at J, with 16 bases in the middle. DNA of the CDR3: TGTGCCAGCAGTGTCCGAGTCTTACAGGGGCAGTACTTC. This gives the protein CASSVRVLQGQYF. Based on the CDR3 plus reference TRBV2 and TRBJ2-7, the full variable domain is EPEVTQTPSHQVTQMGQEVILRCVPISNHLYFYWYRQILGQKVEFLVSFYNNEISEKSEIFDDQFSVERPDGSNFTLKIRSTKLEDSAMYFCASSVRVLQGQYFGPGTRLTVT.

CDR3 protein: CASSRGLAGGSYNEQFF. The CDR3 nucleotides read TGTGCCAGCAGTCGCGGACTAGCGGGGGGCTCCTACAATGAGCAGTTCTTC. The chain employs TRBV14 and TRBJ2-1; 14 nucleotides align to TRBD2. V lost 6 bases to trimming and J lost 0 bases; unmatched junction nucleotides: 4. This CDR3 region has 17 residues. Per germline, CDR1 SGHDN and CDR2 FVKESK.

CDR3 DNA: TGTGCCAGCAGCGTAGCCATGGGGCTAAACACTGAAGCTTTCTTT. This translates into CASSVAMGLNTEAFF. The genes are TRBV9 and TRBJ1-1, with a tentative D call TRBD1 (5 bases). Germline values: CDR1 SGDLS, CDR2 YYNGEE. V gave up 0 bases and J gave up 2 bases, with 11 bases separating them. The CDR3 length is 15 residues.

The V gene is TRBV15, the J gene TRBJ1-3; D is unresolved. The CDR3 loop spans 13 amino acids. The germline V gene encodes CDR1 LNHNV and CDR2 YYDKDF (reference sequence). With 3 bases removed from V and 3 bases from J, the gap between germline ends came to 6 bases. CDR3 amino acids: CATSSGGGNTIYF. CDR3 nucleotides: TGTGCCACCAGCAGTGGCGGTGGAAACACCATATATTTT.

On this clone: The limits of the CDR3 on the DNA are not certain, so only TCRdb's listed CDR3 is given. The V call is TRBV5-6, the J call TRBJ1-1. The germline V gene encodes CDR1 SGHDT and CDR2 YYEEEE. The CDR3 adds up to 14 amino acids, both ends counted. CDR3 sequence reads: CASSFGSGKTEAFF.

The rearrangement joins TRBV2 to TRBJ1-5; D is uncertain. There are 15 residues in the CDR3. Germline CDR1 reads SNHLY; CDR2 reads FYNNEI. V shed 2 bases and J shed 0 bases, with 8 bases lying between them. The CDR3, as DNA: TGTGCCAGCAGTGAACGCAGGATTAGCAATCAGCCCCAGCATTTT. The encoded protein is CASSERRISNQPQHF.

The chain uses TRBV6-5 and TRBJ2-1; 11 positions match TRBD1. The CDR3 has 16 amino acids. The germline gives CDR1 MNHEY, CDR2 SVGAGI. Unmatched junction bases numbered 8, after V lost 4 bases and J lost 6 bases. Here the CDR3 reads CASSSFLGQGANEQFF. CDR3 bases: TGTGCCAGCAGTTCTTTTTTAGGACAGGGGGCCAATGAGCAGTTCTTC.

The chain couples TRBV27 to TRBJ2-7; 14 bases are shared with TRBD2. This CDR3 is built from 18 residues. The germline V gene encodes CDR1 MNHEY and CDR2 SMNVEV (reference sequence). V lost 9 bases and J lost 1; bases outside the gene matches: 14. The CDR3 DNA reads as TGTGCCAGACCGGGCCCGGGACTAGCGGGAGATCGGTCCTACGAGCAGTACTTC. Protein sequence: CARPGPGLAGDRSYEQYF.

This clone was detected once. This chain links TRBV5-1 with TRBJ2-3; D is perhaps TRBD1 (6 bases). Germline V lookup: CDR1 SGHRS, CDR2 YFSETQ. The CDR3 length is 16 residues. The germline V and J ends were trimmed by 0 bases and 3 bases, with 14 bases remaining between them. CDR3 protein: CASSLAPGALTDTQYF. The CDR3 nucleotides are TGCGCCAGCAGCTTGGCCCCAGGGGCGTTGACAGATACGCAGTATTTT.

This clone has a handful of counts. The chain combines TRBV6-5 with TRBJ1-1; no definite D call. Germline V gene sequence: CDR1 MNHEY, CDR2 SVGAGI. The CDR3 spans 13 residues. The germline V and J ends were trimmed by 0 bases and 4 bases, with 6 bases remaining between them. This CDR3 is CASSYSISTEAFF. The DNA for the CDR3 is TGTGCCAGCAGTTACTCGATCAGCACTGAAGCTTTCTTT.

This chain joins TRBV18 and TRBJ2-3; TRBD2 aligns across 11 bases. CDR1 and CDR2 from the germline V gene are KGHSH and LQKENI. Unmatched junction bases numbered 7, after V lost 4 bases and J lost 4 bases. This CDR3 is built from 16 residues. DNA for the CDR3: TGTGCCAGCTCACTCTATACTAGCGGGAGTGCAGATACGCAGTATTTT. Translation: CASSLYTSGSADTQYF. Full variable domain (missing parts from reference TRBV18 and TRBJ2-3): NAGVMQNPRHLVRRRGQEARLRCSPMKGHSHVYWYRQLPEEGLKFMVYLQKENIIDESGMPKERFSAEFPKEGPSILRIQQVVRGDSAAYFCASSLYTSGSADTQYFGPGTRLTVL.

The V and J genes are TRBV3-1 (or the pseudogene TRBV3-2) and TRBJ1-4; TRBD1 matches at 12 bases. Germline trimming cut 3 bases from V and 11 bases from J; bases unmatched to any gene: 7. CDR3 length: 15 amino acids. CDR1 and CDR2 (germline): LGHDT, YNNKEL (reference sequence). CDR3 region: CASSHGTGGFRKLFF. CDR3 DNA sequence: TGTGCCAGCAGCCATGGGACAGGGGGCTTTCGGAAACTGTTTTTT.

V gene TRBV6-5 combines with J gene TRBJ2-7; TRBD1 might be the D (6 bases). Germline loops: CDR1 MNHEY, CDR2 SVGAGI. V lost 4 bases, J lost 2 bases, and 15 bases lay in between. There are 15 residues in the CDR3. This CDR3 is CASSSPKKGAYEQYF. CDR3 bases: TGTGCCAGCAGTTCGCCCAAGAAGGGGGCCTACGAGCAGTACTTC.

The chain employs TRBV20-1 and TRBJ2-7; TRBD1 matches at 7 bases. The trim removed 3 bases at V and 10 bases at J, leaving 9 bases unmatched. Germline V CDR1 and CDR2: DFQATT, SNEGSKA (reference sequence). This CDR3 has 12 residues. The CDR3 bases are TGCAGTGCTAGTTACGGGGACAGCTTTCAGTACTTC. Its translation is CSASYGDSFQYF.

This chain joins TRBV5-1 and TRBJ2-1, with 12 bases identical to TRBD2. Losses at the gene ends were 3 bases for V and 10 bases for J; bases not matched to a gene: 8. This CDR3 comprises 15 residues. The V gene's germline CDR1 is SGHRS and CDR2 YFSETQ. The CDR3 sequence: CASSSPSGRAGEQFF. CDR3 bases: TGCGCCAGCAGCTCTCCTAGCGGGAGGGCCGGAGAGCAGTTCTTC. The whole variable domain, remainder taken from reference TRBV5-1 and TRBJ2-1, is KAGVTQTPRYLIKTRGQQVTLSCSPISGHRSVSWYQQTPGQGLQFLFEYFSETQRNKGNFPGRFSGRQFSNSRSEMNVSTLELGDSALYLCASSSPSGRAGEQFFGPGTRLTVL.

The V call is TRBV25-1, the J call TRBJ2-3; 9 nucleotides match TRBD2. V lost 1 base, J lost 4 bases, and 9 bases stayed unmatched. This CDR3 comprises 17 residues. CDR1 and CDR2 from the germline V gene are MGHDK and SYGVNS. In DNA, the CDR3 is TGTGCCAGCAGTGAATTCCGTAGCGGGAGCTCCGCAGATACGCAGTATTTT. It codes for CASSEFRSGSSADTQYF.

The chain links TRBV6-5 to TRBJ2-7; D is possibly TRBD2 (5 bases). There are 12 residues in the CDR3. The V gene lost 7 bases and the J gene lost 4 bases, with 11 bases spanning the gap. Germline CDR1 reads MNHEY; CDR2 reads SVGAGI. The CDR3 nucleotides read TGTGCCAGCACCGGGGTTCGGTACGAGCAGTACTTC. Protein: CASTGVRYEQYF.

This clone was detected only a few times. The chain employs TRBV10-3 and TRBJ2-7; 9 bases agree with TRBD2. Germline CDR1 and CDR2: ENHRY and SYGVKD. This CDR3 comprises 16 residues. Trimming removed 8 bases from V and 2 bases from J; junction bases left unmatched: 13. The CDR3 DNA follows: TGTGCCATCGCGACCCTAGCGGGAAATAGGCCCTACGAGCAGTACTTC. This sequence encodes CAIATLAGNRPYEQYF.

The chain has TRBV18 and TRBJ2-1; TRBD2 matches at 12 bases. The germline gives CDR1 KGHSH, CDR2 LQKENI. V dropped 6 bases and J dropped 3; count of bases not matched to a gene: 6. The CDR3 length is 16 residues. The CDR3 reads CASSRGLAGLYNEQFF. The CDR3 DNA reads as TGTGCCAGCTCGCGGGGACTAGCGGGCCTCTACAATGAGCAGTTCTTC.

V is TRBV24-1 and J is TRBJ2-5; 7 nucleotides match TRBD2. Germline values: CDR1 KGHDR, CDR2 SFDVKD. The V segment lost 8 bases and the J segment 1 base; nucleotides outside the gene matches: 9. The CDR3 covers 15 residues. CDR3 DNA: TGTGCCACCAAGTCTTCGACGGGAGGCCAAGAGACCCAGTACTTC. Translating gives CATKSSTGGQETQYF.

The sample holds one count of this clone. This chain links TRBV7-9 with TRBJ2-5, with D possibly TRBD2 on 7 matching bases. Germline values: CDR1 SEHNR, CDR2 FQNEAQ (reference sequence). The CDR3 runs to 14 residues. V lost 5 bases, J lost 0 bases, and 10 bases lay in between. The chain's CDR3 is CASSKGGNQETQYF. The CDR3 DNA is TGTGCCAGCAGCAAGGGGGGGAACCAAGAGACCCAGTACTTC.